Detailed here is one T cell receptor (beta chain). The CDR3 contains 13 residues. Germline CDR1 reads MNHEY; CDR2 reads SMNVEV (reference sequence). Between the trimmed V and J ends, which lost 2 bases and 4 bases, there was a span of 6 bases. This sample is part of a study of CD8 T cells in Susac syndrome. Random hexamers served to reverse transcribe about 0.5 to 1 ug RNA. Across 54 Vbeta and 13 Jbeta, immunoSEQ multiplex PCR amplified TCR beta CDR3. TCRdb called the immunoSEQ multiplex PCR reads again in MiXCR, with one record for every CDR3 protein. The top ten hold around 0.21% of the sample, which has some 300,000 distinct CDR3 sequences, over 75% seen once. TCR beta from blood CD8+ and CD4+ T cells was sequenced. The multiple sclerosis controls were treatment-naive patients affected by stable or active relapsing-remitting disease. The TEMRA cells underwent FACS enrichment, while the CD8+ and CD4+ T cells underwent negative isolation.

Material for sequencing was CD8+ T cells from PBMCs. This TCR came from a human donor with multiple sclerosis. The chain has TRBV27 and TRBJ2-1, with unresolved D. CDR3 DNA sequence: TGTGCCAGCAGTTTAATAGGGTACAATGAGCAGTTCTTC. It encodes CASSLIGYNEQFF.